This is a list of T cell receptor beta chains from one sample in a study of T-cell reconstitution after alpha-beta-depleted transplantation in children. Via MiXCR, TCRdb re-called the PCR reads, giving one row per CDR3 protein. In the table there are 300,000 to 400,000 distinct CDR3 sequences, approximately 23% of which are singletons. The sample consisted of PBMCs, mostly from graft donor cells, taken 180 days after TCRalphabeta/CD19-depleted stem cell transplant. These receptors all stem from a male patient younger than 18 who had a stem cell transplant for acute lymphoblastic leukemia, so the T cells may come from the graft donor. Each CDR3 is given with its conserved first and last residue. The D gene is left open where the match is weak. Rows give clone size only sometimes, using once, few, many, or a class for an expanded clone.

D gene: .; V gene: TRBV5-1; J gene: TRBJ2-6; clone size: .; CDR3 protein: CASGIGSGANVLTF; CDR3 DNA: TGCGCCAGCGGCATTGGGTCTGGGGCCAACGTCCTGACTTTC
D gene: .; V gene: TRBV5-1; J gene: TRBJ2-7; clone size: few; CDR3 protein: CASSLAGITSYEQYF; CDR3 DNA: TGCGCCAGCAGCTTGGCAGGTATCACCTCCTACGAGCAGTACTTC
D gene: .; V gene: TRBV7-7; J gene: TRBJ2-7; clone size: .; CDR3 protein: CASSLGAADSYEQYF; CDR3 DNA: TGTGCCAGCAGCTTAGGGGCCGCCGATTCCTACGAGCAGTACTTC
D gene: TRBD1; V gene: TRBV18; J gene: TRBJ2-7; clone size: .; CDR3 protein: CASSRGQDLVTSYEQYF; CDR3 DNA: TGTGCCAGCTCCCGCGGACAGGATTTAGTAACCTCCTACGAGCAGTACTTC
D gene: TRBD1; V gene: TRBV6-5; J gene: TRBJ2-7; clone size: .; CDR3 protein: CASSSYRGSYEQYF; CDR3 DNA: TGTGCCAGCAGTTCGTACAGGGGGTCCTACGAGCAGTACTTC
D gene: .; V gene: TRBV9; J gene: TRBJ2-5; clone size: few; CDR3 protein: CASSVGGTIAETQYF; CDR3 DNA: TGTGCCAGCAGCGTAGGAGGCACAATTGCAGAGACCCAGTACTTC
D gene: .; V gene: TRBV12-3/TRBV12-4; J gene: TRBJ2-7; clone size: many; CDR3 protein: CASSRGPGTTYEQYF; CDR3 DNA: TGTGCCAGCAGCCGGGGACCAGGGACAACCTACGAGCAGTACTTC
D gene: .; V gene: TRBV20-1; J gene: TRBJ1-4; clone size: few; CDR3 protein: CSANHGLINEKLFF; CDR3 DNA: TGCAGTGCTAACCACGGACTGATAAATGAAAAACTGTTTTTT
D gene: .; V gene: TRBV7-9; J gene: TRBJ1-5; clone size: few; CDR3 protein: CASSLGGTGNQPQHF; CDR3 DNA: TGTGCCAGCAGCTTAGGAGGGACCGGCAATCAGCCCCAGCATTTT
D gene: .; V gene: TRBV20-1; J gene: TRBJ2-7; clone size: .; CDR3 protein: CSARDLGEGHPYEQYF; CDR3 DNA: TGCAGTGCTAGAGATCTTGGAGAAGGACACCCCTACGAGCAGTACTTC
D gene: .; V gene: TRBV20-1; J gene: TRBJ2-7; clone size: few; CDR3 protein: CSAPHRDSGYEQYF; CDR3 DNA: TGCAGTGCTCCACACCGGGACTCAGGCTACGAGCAGTACTTC
D gene: .; V gene: TRBV4-1; J gene: TRBJ1-1; clone size: .; CDR3 protein: CASSPLPFRLNTEAFF; CDR3 DNA: TGCGCCAGCAGCCCTTTGCCTTTCAGGCTGAACACTGAAGCTTTCTTT
D gene: TRBD2; V gene: TRBV6-5; J gene: TRBJ2-3; clone size: .; CDR3 protein: CASSYGLAGGGRFTDTQYF; CDR3 DNA: TGTGCCAGCAGCTACGGACTAGCGGGAGGTGGGCGGTTTACAGATACGCAGTATTTT
D gene: TRBD1; V gene: TRBV9; J gene: TRBJ2-5; clone size: .; CDR3 protein: CASSVTGTETQYF; CDR3 DNA: TGTGCCAGCAGCGTGACAGGGACAGAGACCCAGTACTTC
D gene: .; V gene: TRBV20-1; J gene: TRBJ2-5; clone size: .; CDR3 protein: CSARDAGLGETQYF; CDR3 DNA: TGCAGTGCTAGAGACGCAGGGTTGGGGGAGACCCAGTACTTC
D gene: TRBD2; V gene: TRBV12-3/TRBV12-4; J gene: TRBJ2-3; clone size: few; CDR3 protein: CASSLAFFLAGGNTDTQYF; CDR3 DNA: TGTGCCAGCAGTTTAGCCTTCTTCCTAGCGGGAGGGAATACAGATACGCAGTATTTT
D gene: TRBD1; V gene: TRBV27; J gene: TRBJ2-7; clone size: .; CDR3 protein: CASSTRTGPYEQYF; CDR3 DNA: TGTGCCAGCAGTACCCGGACAGGCCCCTACGAGCAGTACTTC
D gene: .; V gene: TRBV5-1; J gene: TRBJ2-7; clone size: few; CDR3 protein: CATKSGYF; CDR3 DNA: TGCGCCACCAAGTCTGGGTACTTC
D gene: .; V gene: TRBV21-1; J gene: TRBJ2-3; clone size: .; CDR3 protein: CASSKVGGAVNYLRHTDTQYF; CDR3 DNA: TGTGCCAGCAGCAAAGTAGGTGGAGCGGTAAACTATCTTCGGCACACAGATACGCAGTATTTT
D gene: TRBD2; V gene: TRBV20-1; J gene: TRBJ2-7; clone size: few; CDR3 protein: CSARIAGARYEQYF; CDR3 DNA: TGCAGTGCTAGGATAGCGGGAGCGCGATACGAGCAGTACTTC
D gene: .; V gene: TRBV12-3/TRBV12-4; J gene: TRBJ1-2; clone size: few; CDR3 protein: CASSSSLGGGYTF; CDR3 DNA: TGTGCCAGCAGTTCGTCCTTGGGGGGCGGCTACACCTTC
D gene: .; V gene: TRBV5-1; J gene: TRBJ2-3; clone size: .; CDR3 protein: CASSRIPSTDTQYF; CDR3 DNA: TGCGCCAGCAGCAGGATCCCTAGCACAGATACGCAGTATTTT
D gene: .; V gene: TRBV12-3/TRBV12-4; J gene: TRBJ1-1; clone size: .; CDR3 protein: CASTPQGRGTEAFF; CDR3 DNA: TGTGCCAGCACCCCCCAGGGCAGGGGCACTGAAGCTTTCTTT
D gene: TRBD2; V gene: TRBV28; J gene: TRBJ2-3; clone size: few; CDR3 protein: CASSSVYRRGSLSTDTQYF; CDR3 DNA: TGTGCCAGCAGTTCGGTTTATAGGCGCGGGAGCCTGAGCACAGATACGCAGTATTTT
D gene: TRBD2; V gene: TRBV5-6; J gene: TRBJ2-1; clone size: many; CDR3 protein: CASSLAGLAGAYNEQFF; CDR3 DNA: TGTGCCAGCAGCTTGGCGGGACTAGCGGGGGCCTACAATGAGCAGTTCTTC
D gene: TRBD2; V gene: TRBV3-1; J gene: TRBJ2-2; clone size: .; CDR3 protein: CASSQDFLAGVAGELFF; CDR3 DNA: TGTGCCAGCAGCCAAGATTTCCTAGCGGGAGTTGCCGGGGAGCTGTTTTTT
D gene: .; V gene: TRBV3-1; J gene: TRBJ2-5; clone size: few; CDR3 protein: CASSQDGSWAAQETQYF; CDR3 DNA: TGTGCCAGCAGCCAAGACGGTTCCTGGGCAGCCCAAGAGACCCAGTACTTC
D gene: .; V gene: TRBV29-1; J gene: TRBJ2-7; clone size: .; CDR3 protein: CSVDRAGGYEQYF; CDR3 DNA: TGCAGCGTTGACAGGGCCGGGGGCTACGAGCAGTACTTC
D gene: .; V gene: TRBV10-3; J gene: TRBJ1-2; clone size: .; CDR3 protein: CAISELQGYGYTF; CDR3 DNA: TGTGCCATCAGTGAGTTACAGGGCTATGGCTACACCTTC
D gene: .; V gene: TRBV20-1; J gene: TRBJ2-1; clone size: few; CDR3 protein: CSALTSSYNEQFF; CDR3 DNA: TGCAGTGCCCTAACTAGCTCCTACAATGAGCAGTTCTTC
D gene: .; V gene: TRBV27; J gene: TRBJ2-1; clone size: .; CDR3 protein: CASSVPASLGHEQFF; CDR3 DNA: TGTGCCAGCAGCGTACCCGCTAGCTTAGGCCATGAGCAGTTCTTC
D gene: TRBD1; V gene: TRBV2; J gene: TRBJ2-4; clone size: .; CDR3 protein: CASSEIGQGNKNIQYF; CDR3 DNA: TGTGCCAGCAGTGAAATAGGACAGGGGAACAAAAACATTCAGTACTTC
D gene: .; V gene: TRBV20-1; J gene: TRBJ1-2; clone size: .; CDR3 protein: CSARERGHGYTF; CDR3 DNA: TGCAGTGCTAGAGAAAGGGGTCATGGCTACACCTTC
D gene: .; V gene: TRBV10-3; J gene: TRBJ2-3; clone size: few; CDR3 protein: CAISGGLIASTDTQYF; CDR3 DNA: TGTGCCATCAGTGGGGGACTGATTGCTAGCACAGATACGCAGTATTTT
D gene: .; V gene: TRBV3-1; J gene: TRBJ2-6; clone size: few; CDR3 protein: CASSFWTTGANVLTF; CDR3 DNA: TGTGCCAGCAGCTTTTGGACTACTGGGGCCAACGTCCTGACTTTC
D gene: TRBD2; V gene: TRBV20-1; J gene: TRBJ2-4; clone size: .; CDR3 protein: CSASVAGGLGNIQYF; CDR3 DNA: TGCAGTGCTTCTGTAGCGGGAGGTCTGGGGAACATTCAGTACTTC
D gene: .; V gene: TRBV24-1; J gene: TRBJ2-1; clone size: few; CDR3 protein: CATSAKVSRVVNEQFF; CDR3 DNA: TGTGCCACCAGTGCCAAAGTCTCGCGGGTGGTCAATGAGCAGTTCTTC
D gene: TRBD2; V gene: TRBV4-1; J gene: TRBJ2-5; clone size: .; CDR3 protein: CASSPGLAGGPARAQYF; CDR3 DNA: TGCGCCAGCAGCCCGGGACTAGCGGGAGGGCCGGCTCGGGCCCAGTACTTC
D gene: .; V gene: TRBV7-9; J gene: TRBJ2-1; clone size: .; CDR3 protein: CASAVGNEQFF; CDR3 DNA: TGTGCCAGCGCAGTAGGGAATGAGCAGTTCTTC
D gene: .; V gene: TRBV5-1; J gene: TRBJ2-7; clone size: many; CDR3 protein: CASTTIDKSGLYEQYF; CDR3 DNA: TGCGCCAGCACCACCATCGACAAGAGCGGTCTCTACGAGCAGTACTTC
D gene: TRBD2; V gene: TRBV10-2; J gene: TRBJ2-5; clone size: .; CDR3 protein: CASSEAGAETQYF; CDR3 DNA: TGCGCCAGCAGTGAAGCGGGAGCGGAGACCCAGTACTTC
D gene: TRBD2; V gene: TRBV5-1; J gene: TRBJ2-3; clone size: few; CDR3 protein: CASSRTSGRARTDTQYF; CDR3 DNA: TGCGCCAGCAGCCGGACTAGCGGGAGGGCTCGGACAGATACGCAGTATTTT
D gene: TRBD1; V gene: TRBV4-1; J gene: TRBJ2-7; clone size: .; CDR3 protein: CASSQARPRDRGLEQYF; CDR3 DNA: TGCGCCAGCAGCCAAGCTCGGCCCAGGGACAGGGGGCTCGAGCAGTACTTC
D gene: .; V gene: TRBV7-3; J gene: TRBJ2-3; clone size: .; CDR3 protein: CASSPWTARRTDTQYF; CDR3 DNA: TGTGCCAGCAGCCCGTGGACAGCGAGACGCACAGATACGCAGTATTTT
D gene: TRBD2; V gene: TRBV9; J gene: TRBJ2-3; clone size: .; CDR3 protein: CASSVFTSGNSDTQYF; CDR3 DNA: TGTGCCAGCAGCGTCTTCACTAGCGGGAATTCAGATACGCAGTATTTT
D gene: .; V gene: TRBV14; J gene: TRBJ2-1; clone size: .; CDR3 protein: CASSQNLILPPPYNEQFF; CDR3 DNA: TGTGCCAGCAGCCAAAACCTCATTCTACCACCACCCTACAATGAGCAGTTCTTC
D gene: TRBD2; V gene: TRBV20-1; J gene: TRBJ2-2; clone size: .; CDR3 protein: CSARASGRDSGTGELFF; CDR3 DNA: TGCAGTGCTAGAGCTAGCGGGAGAGATTCGGGCACCGGGGAGCTGTTTTTT
D gene: .; V gene: TRBV29-1; J gene: TRBJ1-1; clone size: .; CDR3 protein: CSVEIRGEAFF; CDR3 DNA: TGCAGCGTTGAGATCCGGGGGGAAGCTTTCTTT
D gene: .; V gene: TRBV12-3/TRBV12-4; J gene: TRBJ2-2; clone size: .; CDR3 protein: CASKGVRGTGELFF; CDR3 DNA: TGTGCCAGCAAGGGAGTTCGAGGCACCGGGGAGCTGTTTTTT
D gene: TRBD1; V gene: TRBV10-3; J gene: TRBJ2-7; clone size: many; CDR3 protein: CATGQSYEQYF; CDR3 DNA: TGTGCCACGGGACAGTCCTACGAGCAGTACTTC
D gene: .; V gene: TRBV28; J gene: TRBJ2-5; clone size: few; CDR3 protein: CASSLGGTRETQYF; CDR3 DNA: TGTGCCAGCAGTTTAGGTGGGACCCGGGAGACCCAGTACTTC
D gene: TRBD2; V gene: TRBV5-1; J gene: TRBJ2-3; clone size: few; CDR3 protein: CASSLQIAGVLVSTDTQYF; CDR3 DNA: TGCGCCAGCAGCTTGCAAATAGCGGGAGTTTTGGTTAGCACAGATACGCAGTATTTT
D gene: .; V gene: TRBV6-1; J gene: TRBJ2-7; clone size: few; CDR3 protein: CAFSARDADSYEQYF; CDR3 DNA: TGTGCCTTCTCCGCCCGGGACGCAGACTCCTACGAGCAGTACTTC
D gene: TRBD2; V gene: TRBV6-1; J gene: TRBJ2-5; clone size: .; CDR3 protein: CASSKVAVGRGGRETQYF; CDR3 DNA: TGTGCCAGCAGCAAAGTGGCCGTGGGGAGGGGAGGGCGGGAGACCCAGTACTTC
D gene: TRBD2; V gene: TRBV4-1; J gene: TRBJ2-1; clone size: .; CDR3 protein: CASSRGVAGFSYNEQFF; CDR3 DNA: TGCGCCAGCAGCCGAGGAGTAGCGGGATTCTCCTACAATGAGCAGTTCTTC
D gene: .; V gene: TRBV24-1; J gene: TRBJ2-5; clone size: .; CDR3 protein: CAIHPGHPGETQYF; CDR3 DNA: TGTGCCATACACCCGGGACACCCAGGGGAGACCCAGTACTTC
D gene: TRBD2; V gene: TRBV7-8; J gene: TRBJ2-7; clone size: few; CDR3 protein: CASSLVLAGTYEQYF; CDR3 DNA: TGTGCCAGCAGCTTAGTCCTAGCGGGTACCTACGAGCAGTACTTC
D gene: .; V gene: TRBV5-1; J gene: TRBJ2-7; clone size: .; CDR3 protein: CASSLAIGTLYEQYF; CDR3 DNA: TGCGCCAGCAGCTTGGCCATTGGGACACTTTACGAGCAGTACTTC
D gene: .; V gene: TRBV19; J gene: TRBJ2-5; clone size: .; CDR3 protein: CASSSQGYPETQYF; CDR3 DNA: TGTGCCAGTAGTTCTCAGGGGTACCCAGAGACCCAGTACTTC